This TCR beta chain derives from a study of T cells in Graves' hyperthyroidism and ophthalmopathy. Trimming at V came to 0 bases and at J to 9 bases, leaving 5 bases not matched to a gene. The germline gives CDR1 SGDLS, CDR2 YYNGEE. This CDR3 comprises 14 residues. This clonotype was seen ten or more times. Authors of the study amplified TCR beta CDR3 regions from RNA transcripts. When the TCR CDR3 underwent first-round RT-PCR, the HTBI primer set was used. TCRdb called the multiplex PCR reads again in MiXCR, with one record for every CDR3 protein. Of about 300,000 distinct CDR3 sequences listed, around 19% are singletons.

The receptor was isolated from a man aged 50 or older with Graves' ophthalmopathy. The sequenced sample consisted of blood. The chain recombines TRBV9 with TRBJ2-1, with TRBD2 matching over 8 bases. In DNA, the CDR3 is TGTGCCAGCAGCGTAGCTACTAGCGGCGGTGAGCAGTTCTTC. It is translated as CASSVATSGGEQFF.